The source of this TCR beta chain is a study of blood T cell repertoires in COVID-19. Trimming cost V 3 bases and J 2 bases, with 11 bases left between them. Germline CDR1 LNHDA, CDR2 SQIVND (reference sequence). This CDR3 has 15 residues. The protocol was immunoSEQ multiplex PCR, while the TCRdb copy is restricted to in-frame clones and leaves out a portion. The sample records about 270,000 clones, approximately 80% being singletons. The TCR originated in a woman aged 55 to 70 with active or convalescent COVID-19. The chain is built from TRBV19 and TRBJ1-5; D is undetermined. The sequenced sample was peripheral blood. In nucleotides, the CDR3 is TGTGCCAGTAGTATGGCGGGGATTGGCAATCAGCCCCAGCATTTT. Encoded protein: CASSMAGIGNQPQHF.